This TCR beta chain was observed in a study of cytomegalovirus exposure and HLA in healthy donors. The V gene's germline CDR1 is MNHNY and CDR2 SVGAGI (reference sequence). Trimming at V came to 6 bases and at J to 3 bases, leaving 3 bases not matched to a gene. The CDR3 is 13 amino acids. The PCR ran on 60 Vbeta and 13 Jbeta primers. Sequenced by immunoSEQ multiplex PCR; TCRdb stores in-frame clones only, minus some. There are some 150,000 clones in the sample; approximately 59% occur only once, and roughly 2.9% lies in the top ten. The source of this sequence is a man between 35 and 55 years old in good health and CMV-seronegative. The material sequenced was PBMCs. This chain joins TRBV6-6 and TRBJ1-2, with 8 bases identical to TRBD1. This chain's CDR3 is CASSPQGDYGYTF. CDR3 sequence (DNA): TGTGCCAGCAGCCCACAGGGGGACTATGGCTACACCTTC.